This TCR beta chain is drawn from a study of T-cell memory formation after mild COVID-19 (dated by TCRdb to the early 2020s). Context from the whole study: Most TCR sequence clusters were specific to one of the two donors. T-cell clones expanding and contracting after mild COVID-19 in a couple of donors were tracked by longitudinal TCRalpha and TCRbeta repertoire sequencing. Two young, previously healthy adult volunteers, one female and one male, were included in the cohort.

From a lookup of the germline V gene (reference sequence), CDR1 and CDR2 are SGHKS and YYEKEE. Inclusive of the bounding cysteine and phenylalanine, the CDR3 is 13 residues long. CDR3 DNA is the only sequence kept; it has 39 bases, read in frame from the first base. The junction carries 15 bases between V and J, which are trimmed by 4 bases and 7 bases respectively. Remarks on this clonotype: No antigen is known for it. One base away there is no much larger clone; base qualities are not given.

PBMCs were isolated by Ficoll-Paque density gradient centrifugation. Sequencing was performed on an Illumina NovaSeq 6000. TCRalpha and TCRbeta cDNA libraries were constructed by 5'RACE with constant-segment primers, with sample barcodes and unique molecular identifiers being introduced. Trizol reagent was used to extract RNA from every sample. Libraries were amplified in two PCR steps, with a second sample barcode and Illumina TruSeq adapters added in the second step. Sequencing of the libraries was done on an Illumina NovaSeq, producing 2 x 150 bp paired-end reads. The authors' pipeline ran thus. Demultiplexing of reads and collapsing into UMI-guided consensus sequences were performed with migec v1.2.7. With mixcr v2.1.11, UMI consensuses were aligned to TRA and TRB V and J templates and assembled into clonotypes. A clonotype was counted as expanded or contracted only if both edgeR and NoisET called the change significant, with noise models trained on biological replicates. For edgeR calls, a false discovery rate-adjusted p below 0.01 and a log2 fold-change threshold of 1 were applied. As an exploratory analysis of dynamics, PCA with hierarchical clustering was applied to max-normalized trajectories of the 1000 most abundant clonotypes. Separately sequenced CD4+ and CD8+ repertoires were used to assign the CD4 or CD8 phenotype of responding clones. TCRdb passed the public sequencing reads through fastp at Q25 and MiXCR, retaining productive beta sequences. All rows with the same CDR3 protein become a single entry with the most common DNA and genes. For this entry, the V and J calls and clone size follow TCRdb and not the study's own pipeline. This sample has roughly 100,000 distinct CDR3 sequences in its table, and 9.5% to 15% of those were observed once. The ten largest clones add up to around 30% of the sample.

Summary of the overall study and its limitations: Clones that contracted from day 15 to 85 showed balanced CD4/CD8 phenotypes, whereas a second wave of clones that expanded from day 15 to 37 leaned towards CD4+. Only two mild cases were covered in the study, and larger cohorts including severe cases with pre-infection samples were considered necessary. SARS-CoV-2 specificity was not confirmed for the second-wave clones peaking on day 37. The detection of some responding clones in pre-infection memory suggests that pre-existing cross-reactive memory T cells joined the SARS-CoV-2 response. Contracting CD4+ clones turned up mainly in the CM and EM memory subsets, whereas EMRA was where CD8+ clones were enriched.

What was sequenced was PBMCs or a T cell subset sorted from them (not recorded which). The sequence was obtained from an adult woman who had mild COVID-19 (a few samples of this study predate the infection). The sample titles of this study are shuffled in the database, so cell type and time point are left out; the donor was told from shared clones. The V and J genes are TRBV5-5 and TRBJ2-7, with no D gene named confidently. The CDR3 protein: CASSMFGRNEQYF. The base sequence is TGTGCCAGCAGCATGTTTGGGCGAAATGAGCAGTACTTC.